This T cell receptor beta chain was identified during a study of regulatory T cells in long-lasting Graves disease (dated by TCRdb to 2020 to 2023). Looking at the study overall: Patients with newly diagnosed Graves' disease had been on antithyroid drugs for under 3 months. This study used TCR sequencing and RNA sequencing of peripheral blood to compare persistent Graves' disease patients against newly diagnosed Graves' disease patients. The study was registered as a clinical trial and conducted in China. A total of roughly 35 samples underwent TCR sequencing: some 13 from persistent and about 20 from newly diagnosed Graves' disease patients. Study-level results and caveats: Persistent disease showed preferential use of TRBV28, TRBJ1-2 and TRBJ2-5, whereas newly diagnosed disease favored TRBV20-1 and TRBJ2-1. The study examined only peripheral blood because the primary lesion, thyroid tissue, could not be accessed. The authors noted that the small sample size was a limitation that may lower accuracy. Compared with newly diagnosed patients, patients with persistent Graves' disease had lower TCR Shannon entropy and fewer highly expanded clones, which suggests clonal expansion. Sequencing and analysis were limited to the TCR beta chain. More public clonotypes were shared among persistent patients (under 3,000) than among newly diagnosed patients (966).

On this clonotype itself: Its antigen is still unknown. No much larger clonotype is one base removed from it; base qualities were not supplied.

The junction shows trimming of 7 bases on V and 6 bases on J, plus 23 bases between the germline ends. Via the germline V gene, CDR1 is SGHVS and CDR2 FNYEAQ. The CDR3 spans 16 residues, from the cysteine through the phenylalanine. Of all the DNA, just the CDR3 is kept, 48 bases in frame from base 1. The time point label, as the study defines it: newly diagnosed GD, antithyroid drugs for less than 3 months. For both TCR sequencing and RNA sequencing, RNA was extracted from PBMCs using TRIzol. The diagnosis of Graves' disease was made according to American Thyroid Association guidelines. The patients came from an endocrinology department in Xi'an, China. From each patient, 8 to 10 milliliters of peripheral blood was collected into an EDTA anticoagulant tube. PBMCs were isolated by Ficoll Paque Plus density gradient separation without further T cell sorting. An Agilent 2100 Bioanalyzer and agarose gel were used to assess RNA quality, and a NanoDrop 2000 was used to measure RNA concentration.

Libraries were prepared through multiplex PCR. The sequencing machine was an Illumina HiSeq 4000. TCR beta libraries were built with iRepertoire HTBI primers and Arm-PCR amplification of CDR3 regions. PCR products were gel purified before sequencing. Regarding the original processing steps: Across samples, some 62 TRBV and 15 or so TRBJ segments were identified and used for gene usage analysis of CDR3 amino acid clonotypes. COPE and FqMerger were used to merge filtered high-quality paired reads into contigs. BLAST was used to align contigs to the IMGT TRBV, TRBD and TRBJ reference genes, and CDR3 was defined following IMGT. Highly expanded clones were defined as clonotypes with a frequency above 0.1%. Shannon entropy served as the measure of repertoire diversity, while the Gini coefficient captured V-J evenness. Clonotypes shared by more than one individual were considered public. The public sequencing data were trimmed at Q25 with fastp and processed into clonotypes with MiXCR by TCRdb, which kept only in-frame beta chains. A single entry per CDR3 protein holds the most common genes and DNA from its merged rows. These V and J calls rely on TCRdb rather than the paper's analysis. For this sample the table gives fewer than 550,000 distinct CDR3 sequences, of which about 16% were detected only once. The ten largest clonotypes hold about 25% of the sample.

These sequences were also reported in another study, on T cells in Graves' hyperthyroidism and ophthalmopathy. As noted in the second study: Graves' hyperthyroidism was defined as stable when no progression to ophthalmopathy occurred over 18 months of follow-up. Hyperthyroidism patients were newly diagnosed, had a disease duration of under 2 months, and were aged 18 to 65 years. Exclusion was applied to patients with uncontrolled infections, other autoimmune diseases, pregnancy or lactation. Diagnoses were established on the basis of clinical symptoms, serum thyroxine and TRAb, thyroid ultrasound, and orbital computed tomography. The TCR CDR3 was subjected to a first round of RT-PCR using the HTBI primer set and the Qiagen OneStep RT-PCR kit. Blood samples also contained most of the expanded thyroid clonotypes (frequency above 0.001), which suggests that blood repertoires may reflect thyroid immune responses. In cross-validation, a model built on a 13 V-J signature told ophthalmopathy apart from stable hyperthyroidism with over 85% sensitivity and 81% to 82% specificity, and in testing the same model reached 80%/75%. In validation, the model predicted progression to ophthalmopathy a median of around six months before onset, with approximately 68% sensitivity and roughly 72% specificity. To identify TCR V-J signatures that set the groups apart, the researchers used a discovery cohort of approximately 98 patients, made up of 40 to 45 with Graves' ophthalmopathy and some 55 with stable Graves' hyperthyroidism. Prospective prediction of ophthalmopathy was tested in an independent validation cohort consisting of under 20 hyperthyroidism patients and over 15 patients who later progressed to ophthalmopathy. The 75 to 100 discovery patients were divided at random into training and test sets in a 7:3 ratio. Thyroid tissue and blood T-cell repertoires from six Graves' hyperthyroidism patients were also compared in the study. After blood sampling, hyperthyroidism patients were treated with methimazole at a starting dose of 30 mg daily, and ophthalmopathy patients were treated with high-dose intravenous methylprednisolone. Libraries were constructed in a second round of multiplex PCR, after which size selection and purification were performed. Paired-end sequencing of the libraries was performed with 100 bp reads on an Illumina HiSeq2000. SOAPnuke was used to process the raw data, removing reads that contained adapters or uncalled bases, had a mean Phred below 15, or lacked an exact match to the constant primer or identifier. High-quality paired reads were merged using COPE v1.2.5, and each unique nucleotide sequence was defined as a clonotype. MiTCR v1.1 was used to align clonotypes to the IMGT TRBV, TRBD and TRBJ reference segments. Analysis was restricted to V-J combinations with a frequency above 0.0001, which covered just over 98% of repertoires. The TCS score was defined as F50 (clonal expansion) divided by E x V (chaos), with BLOSUM62-based TCRdist calculated between CDR3 peptides within each V-J. Welch's t-statistics and random forest reduced roughly 530 V-J features to 10 to 15, which were used in a naive Bayes classifier (R e1071). No statistical method was used to fix the sample size in advance, and group allocation was not hidden from the investigators. The paper reports TCR Vbeta CDR3 sequencing of fewer than 150 peripheral blood samples: fewer than 50 ophthalmopathy, 75 to 80 hyperthyroidism and around 17 progressor patients.

In this chain, TRBV7-6 is recombined with TRBJ2-3; the D match is possibly TRBD1 or TRBD2, with 5 bases aligned in each. The clonotype originates from a middle-aged woman with Graves disease. Donor details come from another sample of the same person, matched by shared clones. This material consisted of peripheral blood mononuclear cells (PBMCs), taken at new diagnosis, from a patient treated with antithyroid drugs. This receptor has the CDR3 CASTPLSGGGTDTQYF. Here is the DNA: TGTGCCAGCACCCCGCTGTCTGGTGGGGGTACGGATACGCAGTATTTT.